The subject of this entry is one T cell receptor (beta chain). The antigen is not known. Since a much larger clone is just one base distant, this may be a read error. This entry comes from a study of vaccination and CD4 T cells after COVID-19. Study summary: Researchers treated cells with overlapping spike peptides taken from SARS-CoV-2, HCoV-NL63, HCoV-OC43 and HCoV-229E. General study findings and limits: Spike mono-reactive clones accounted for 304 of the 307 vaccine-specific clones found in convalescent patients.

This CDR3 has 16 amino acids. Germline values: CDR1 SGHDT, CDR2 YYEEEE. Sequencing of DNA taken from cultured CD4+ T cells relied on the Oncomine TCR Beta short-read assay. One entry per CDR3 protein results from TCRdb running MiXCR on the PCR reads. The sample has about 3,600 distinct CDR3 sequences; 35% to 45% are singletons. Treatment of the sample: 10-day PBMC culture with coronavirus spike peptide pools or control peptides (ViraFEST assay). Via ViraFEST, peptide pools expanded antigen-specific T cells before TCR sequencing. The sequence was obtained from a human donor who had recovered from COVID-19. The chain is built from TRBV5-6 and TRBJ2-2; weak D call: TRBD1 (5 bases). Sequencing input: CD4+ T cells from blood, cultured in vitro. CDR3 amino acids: CVSSRMTALNTGELFF. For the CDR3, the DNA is TGTGTCAGCAGCCGAATGACAGCCCTGAACACCGGGGAGCTGTTTTTT.